This T cell receptor beta chain is from a study of CD8 T cells in Susac syndrome. Study-wide results and limits: A relatively small number of individuals underwent TCR sequencing and HLA analysis.

CD8+ and CD4+ T cells from blood underwent TCR beta sequencing, which was carried out in a high-throughput format. FACS enriched CD8+ TEMRA cells, while bulk CD8+ and CD4+ were negatively isolated. RNA was extracted with the RNeasy kit, and a quantity of roughly 0.45 to 1 ug was reverse transcribed using random hexamers. Coverage of TCR beta CDR3 amplification by immunoSEQ multiplex PCR extended to 54 Vbeta and 13 Jbeta. Via MiXCR, TCRdb re-called the immunoSEQ multiplex PCR reads, giving one row per CDR3 protein. Of roughly 400,000 distinct CDR3 sequences in the sample, around 83% are singletons; the top ten hold about 0.12%. This CDR3 contains 11 residues. Trimming took 7 bases from V and 16 from J, leaving 16 bases between them. To note about this clonotype: Its antigen is still unknown.

This chain connects TRBV12-3 or TRBV12-4 to TRBJ1-4, with D maybe TRBD1 (5 bases). The sequence was collected from a human donor with multiple sclerosis. The sequencing input was CD8+ T cells from PBMCs. The CDR3 DNA follows: TGTGCCAGCACCGATGGACAAGCGTGGTTTTTT. Translation: CASTDGQAWFF.